Each of the 15 T cell receptor beta chains below was sequenced from the same sample in a study of regulatory T cells in long-lasting Graves disease. According to the study, TCR beta libraries were built with iRepertoire HTBI primers and CDR3-region Arm-PCR. TCRdb reprocessed the multiplex PCR reads with MiXCR, giving one entry per CDR3 protein. This table has 400,000 to 500,000 distinct CDR3 sequences, 15% appearing once. Time point indicated: newly diagnosed GD, antithyroid drugs for less than 3 months. RNA isolated from PBMCs was used to make the TCR library. Separately, the same data were catalogued under a study of T cells in Graves' hyperthyroidism and ophthalmopathy.

The source material was peripheral blood mononuclear cells (PBMCs), sampled at new diagnosis, from a patient treated with antithyroid drugs. The receptors were sampled from a woman aged 40 to 55 with Graves disease.

This clonotype was recorded at least ten times. The chain uses TRBV6-1 and TRBJ2-7; 9 nucleotides align to TRBD2. The CDR3 has 15 amino acids. Germline lookup yields CDR1 MNHNS and CDR2 SASEGT. V shed 7 bases, J shed 2 bases, and the junction held 9 bases outside the gene matches. CDR3 coding DNA: TGTGCCAGCACTCCCTTGACTAGCGGACCCTACGAGCAGTACTTC. This codes for CASTPLTSGPYEQYF.

This clonotype showed up many times. CDR3 in amino acids: CASSEMAGVKTQYF. CDR3 sequence (DNA): TGTGCCAGCAGTGAAATGGCGGGAGTCAAGACCCAGTACTTC. The chain links TRBV2 to TRBJ2-5; TRBD2 aligns across 7 bases. V lost 2 bases, J lost 6 bases, and 6 bases stayed unmatched. The CDR3 contains 14 residues. Germline V gene lookup returns CDR1 SNHLY and CDR2 FYNNEI.

The V gene is TRBV10-3, the J gene TRBJ2-1, with TRBD2 identical over 14 bases. Germline V gene lookup returns CDR1 ENHRY and CDR2 SYGVKD. The CDR3 is 16 amino acids. The V and J ends lost 2 bases and 4 bases, in that order; junction bases with no gene match: 1. This CDR3 is CAISERLAGGYNEQFF. DNA of the CDR3: TGTGCCATCAGTGAGCGACTAGCGGGAGGGTACAATGAGCAGTTCTTC.

This clonotype was recorded many times. CDR3: CASSQRDRGSPLHF. In DNA, the CDR3 is TGTGCCAGCAGCCAAAGGGACAGGGGATCACCCCTCCACTTT. J is TRBJ1-6 and V is TRBV3-1; 10 bases map to TRBD1. The CDR3 has 14 residues. V was clipped by 2 bases and J by 10 bases; unmatched bases: 2. CDR1 is LGHDT and CDR2 is YNNKEL in the germline V gene (reference sequence).

This rearrangement joins TRBV7-9 to TRBJ1-3; D remains unclear. The CDR3 consists of 12 residues. The V end was cut by 5 bases, the J end by 8 bases, with 10 bases between. Germline CDR1 reads SEHNR; CDR2 reads FQNEAQ (reference sequence). CDR3 region: CASSRVTDTIYF. DNA for the CDR3: TGTGCCAGCAGCCGAGTAACGGACACCATATATTTT.

This clonotype has at least ten counts. The CDR3 sequence: CASSLAGASRQDTQYF. The DNA for the CDR3 is TGTGCCAGCAGCTTAGCGGGGGCGAGTCGTCAAGATACGCAGTATTTT. This sequence joins TRBV7-9 and TRBJ2-3; D might be TRBD1 (6 bases). This CDR3 comprises 16 residues. V lost 0 bases to trimming and J lost 5 bases, with 15 bases between them. CDR1 SEHNR and CDR2 FQNEAQ come from the germline V gene (reference sequence).

Regarding this clonotype: The CDR3 does not close with the conserved phenylalanine or tryptophan, likely indicating a read error. This chain connects TRBV24-1 to TRBJ2-1; 14 bases agree with TRBD2. V gave up 9 bases and J gave up 7 bases; unmatched junction bases: 7. The CDR3 has 15 residues. Germline V lookup: CDR1 KGHDR, CDR2 SFDVKD. In nucleotides, the CDR3 is TGTGCCACCGCCGGGACTAGCGGGAGTAAAAATGAGCAGTTCTCC. Amino acid sequence: CATAGTSGSKNEQFS.

A few counts support this clonotype. The chain has TRBV7-8 and TRBJ2-1; D not resolved. Germline loops: CDR1 SGHVS, CDR2 FQNEAQ. The CDR3 is 14 residues long. V shed 1 base and J shed 4 bases, with 8 bases lying between them. This chain's CDR3 is CASSLVQTYNEQFF. The CDR3 DNA sequence: TGTGCCAGCAGCTTAGTACAGACTTACAATGAGCAGTTCTTC.

This clonotype was detected ten times or more. The V gene is TRBV6-2 or TRBV6-3, the J gene TRBJ1-1; unclear D gene. CDR3 length: 13 residues. Trimming shortened V by 7 bases and J by 1 base, and 10 bases separated the two germline ends. Germline CDR1 MNHEY, CDR2 SVGEGT. The CDR3, as DNA: TGTGCCAGCAACTACGCCGGGAACACTGAAGCTTTCTTT. Amino acid sequence: CASNYAGNTEAFF.

In its sample, this clonotype was seen many times. The chain couples TRBV2 to TRBJ2-3; TRBD2 agrees at 12 bases. The V segment lost 4 bases and the J segment 2 bases; nucleotides outside the gene matches: 1. Germline CDR1 is SNHLY and CDR2 is FYNNEI. This CDR3 is built from 15 residues. The CDR3 DNA reads TGTGCCAGCAGTGGACTAGCGGGGGTCACAGATACGCAGTATTTT. Translating gives CASSGLAGVTDTQYF.

This clonotype showed up just a few times. The CDR3 nucleotides are TGTGCCAGCAGTTTAGGCTTCTTGAGCTCCTACGAGCAGTACTTC. Its protein product is CASSLGFLSSYEQYF. The chain recombines TRBV28 with TRBJ2-7, with D unclear. The germline V and J ends were trimmed by 2 bases and 0 bases, with 11 bases remaining between them. Per the germline V gene, CDR1 is MDHEN and CDR2 is SYDVKM. This CDR3 is built from 15 residues.

The rearrangement joins TRBV30 to TRBJ2-4, with 12 bases identical to TRBD2. The CDR3 is made up of 15 amino acids. CDR1 and CDR2 from the germline V gene are GTSNPN and SVGIG (reference sequence). Trimming cost V 5 bases and J 6 bases; bases outside gene matches: 8. The CDR3 nucleotides read TGTGCCTGGGGGTCTAGCGGGAGGGCGGGAAACATTCAGTACTTC. Protein: CAWGSSGRAGNIQYF.

This clonotype was recorded many times. The genes are TRBV6-2 or TRBV6-3 and TRBJ1-1, with 8 bases matching TRBD1. The CDR3 length is 13 residues. J was trimmed by 6 bases and V by 2 bases; bases with no gene match: 2. The germline V gene has CDR1 MNHEY and CDR2 SVGEGT. CDR3 protein: CASSYDRGAEAFF. CDR3 DNA sequence: TGTGCCAGCAGTTACGACAGGGGAGCTGAAGCTTTCTTT.

V and J are TRBV6-1 and TRBJ1-1; 7 bases align to TRBD1. The CDR3 is 14 amino acids. Germline assignment: CDR1 MNHNS and CDR2 SASEGT. V dropped 6 bases and J dropped 6; count of bases not matched to a gene: 10. CDR3 coding DNA: TGTGCCAGCAGCTCCGACAGGGTAGGGGCTGAAGCTTTCTTT. Translating it yields CASSSDRVGAEAFF.

This clonotype was observed a handful of times. At one of its ends the junction is not consistent with the germline gene, which may arise from a read error. This chain links TRBV12-5 with TRBJ2-7, with a tentative D call TRBD1 (5 bases). The germline V gene encodes CDR1 LGHNT and CDR2 FRNRAP. CDR3 length: 13 amino acids. CDR3 loop: CASAYGASYGQYF. CDR3 nucleotides: TGTGCTAGTGCCTATGGGGCGTCCTACGGGCAGTACTTC.